Below, 22 T cell receptor beta chains from the same sample are listed, as sequenced in a study of cytotoxic CD8 clonotypes in ibrutinib-treated CLL. TCRdb keeps only in-frame clones here, not all; method: immunoSEQ multiplex PCR. This table holds about 20,000 clones, roughly four fifths found once. Sequenced material: PBMCs, taken before ibrutinib treatment. The source of these receptors is a human donor with chronic lymphocytic leukemia.

The V gene is TRBV18, the J gene TRBJ1-4; no reliable D call. The V gene lost 0 bases and the J gene lost 8 bases, with 13 bases spanning the gap. Germline CDR1 reads KGHSH; CDR2 reads LQKENI. This CDR3 is 15 amino acids long. The CDR3 loop is CASSPPIALGEKLFF. CDR3 nucleotides: TGTGCCAGCTCACCACCGATAGCCCTCGGGGAAAAACTGTTTTTT.

This chain connects TRBV15 to TRBJ1-2; D is unclear. The length of the CDR3 is 16 residues. Trimming removed 0 bases at V and 0 bases at J, with 11 bases between. From germline, CDR1 is LNHNV and CDR2 YYDKDF (reference sequence). The CDR3 DNA reads as TGTGCCACCAGCAGAGATGCGGCACTGACTAACTATGGCTACACCTTC. Protein product: CATSRDAALTNYGYTF.

The chain links TRBV7-2 to TRBJ2-3; D unresolved. The CDR3 is made up of 14 amino acids. Trimming took off 5 bases at V and 3 bases at J, with 12 bases between the two ends. Germline-derived CDR1 and CDR2 are SGHTA and FQGNSA. This chain's CDR3 is CASSLGSWTDTQYF. CDR3 DNA: TGTGCCAGCAGCCTGGGGTCTTGGACAGATACGCAGTATTTT.

The rearrangement joins TRBV20-1 to TRBJ2-2; 7 bases are shared with TRBD1. V gave up 6 bases and J gave up 8 bases; unmatched junction bases: 3. This CDR3 is built from 11 residues. Germline assignment: CDR1 DFQATT and CDR2 SNEGSKA (reference sequence). The CDR3 is CSARGLGELFF. Written as DNA, the CDR3 is TGCAGTGCGAGGGGGCTGGGGGAGCTGTTTTTT.

Note on this clone: The sample has other DNA sequences that encode this CDR3 too. V gene TRBV27 combines with J gene TRBJ1-2; D may be TRBD1 (5 bases). This CDR3 has 14 residues. Between the trimmed V and J ends, which lost 2 bases and 2 bases, there was a span of 9 bases. Germline V CDR1 and CDR2: MNHEY, SMNVEV (reference sequence). CDR3 residues: CASSLSGDNYGYTF. CDR3 DNA sequence: TGTGCCAGCAGTTTAAGCGGGGACAACTATGGCTACACCTTC.

The chain recombines TRBV7-2 with TRBJ1-5; the D is unclear. The CDR3 runs to 12 residues. V was pared by 4 bases and J by 3 bases, with 4 bases between. CDR1 and CDR2 (germline): SGHTA, FQGNSA. The CDR3 here is CASSSPNQPQHF. CDR3 DNA: TGTGCCAGCAGCTCACCCAATCAGCCCCAGCATTTT.

This chain connects TRBV4-1 to TRBJ2-7, with D uncertain. This CDR3 contains 15 residues. Germline V gene sequence: CDR1 MGHRA, CDR2 YSYEKL. Trimming shortened V by 0 bases and J by 2 bases, and 11 bases separated the two germline ends. The CDR3: CASSQDADTTYEQYF. The CDR3 DNA reads TGCGCCAGCAGCCAAGACGCCGACACTACCTACGAGCAGTACTTC.

The sample holds a few counts of this clone. The J gene is TRBJ1-1, the V gene TRBV28; 9 positions agree with TRBD1. From germline, CDR1 is MDHEN and CDR2 SYDVKM. This CDR3 comprises 14 residues. J lost 1 base, V lost 8 bases, and 5 bases had no gene match. In DNA form, the CDR3 reads TGTGCCAGCCCAGGGACAGGGAAGAACACTGAAGCTTTCTTT. The encoded protein is CASPGTGKNTEAFF.

V is TRBV27 and J is TRBJ2-3; D ambiguous. This CDR3 comprises 12 residues. Germline V gene data show CDR1 as MNHEY and CDR2 as SMNVEV (reference sequence). Between the trimmed V and J ends, which lost 10 bases and 4 bases, there was a span of 12 bases. CDR3 DNA: TGTGCCACCGAGAACCCCCCAGATACGCAGTATTTT. It specifies CATENPPDTQYF.

The V and J genes are TRBV10-1 and TRBJ1-6, with a tentative D call TRBD1 (6 bases). Between the trimmed V and J ends, which lost 0 bases and 11 bases, there was a span of 14 bases. This CDR3 is built from 15 residues. Germline-derived CDR1 and CDR2 are WNHNN and SYGVQD (reference sequence). For the CDR3, the DNA is TGCGCCAGCAGTGAGTCTACTGCCAGGGGTACACCCCTCCACTTT. Its protein product is CASSESTARGTPLHF.

Regarding this clone: The junction differs from germline at one of its ends, possibly a read error. The V call is TRBV7-7, the J call TRBJ2-7; D unclear. Germline V gives CDR1 SSHAT, CDR2 FNYEAQ (reference sequence). The CDR3 totals 14 residues. This CDR3 reads CASRQTLTSPEQYF. CDR3 DNA: TGTGCTAGCAGGCAGACCCTTACTTCCCCCGAGCAGTACTTC.

J is TRBJ1-4 and V is TRBV18, with TRBD1 as a possible D gene (5 bases). V was trimmed by 2 bases and J by 4 bases, leaving 17 bases between them. Germline V lookup: CDR1 KGHSH, CDR2 LQKENI. The CDR3 extends over 17 amino acids. CDR3 DNA: TGTGCCAGCTCACCAGGGACCGGAGCATGGGGTAATGAAAAACTGTTTTTT. Its protein is CASSPGTGAWGNEKLFF.

The chain uses TRBV10-2 and TRBJ2-3; TRBD2 aligns across 10 bases. The V gene's germline CDR1 is WSHSY and CDR2 SAAADI. The ends lost 2 bases at V and 6 bases at J; junction bases unmatched: 8. The CDR3 length is 16 residues. The CDR3 DNA reads as TGCGCCAGCAGTGAGCCTAGCGGGGGCCCTGGCGATACGCAGTATTTT. Translating gives CASSEPSGGPGDTQYF.

The V call is TRBV11-2, the J call TRBJ1-1, with a weak D call TRBD1 (6 bases). Germline V gene sequence: CDR1 SGHAT, CDR2 FQNNGV. The CDR3 runs 15 residues. V was shortened by 6 bases and J by 0 bases, with 14 bases between the two germline ends. As DNA, the CDR3 is TGTGCCAGCAGGTATACCGGGACAATGAACACTGAAGCTTTCTTT. It translates to CASRYTGTMNTEAFF.

By sample share, this clone is medium-sized. The chain is built from TRBV9 and TRBJ1-2; D unresolved. V was trimmed by 1 base and J by 4 bases, leaving 20 bases between them. CDR3 size: 17 residues. Per germline, CDR1 SGDLS and CDR2 YYNGEE. The CDR3 protein is CASSVSAEAGWGYGYTF. CDR3 nucleotides: TGTGCCAGCAGCGTATCGGCAGAGGCAGGTTGGGGCTATGGCTACACCTTC. The full variable domain, in which reference TRBV9 and TRBJ1-2 provide the parts outside the CDR3, is DSGVTQTPKHLITATGQRVTLRCSPRSGDLSVYWYQQSLDQGLQFLIQYYNGEERAKGNILERFSAQQFPDLHSELNLSSLELGDSALYFCASSVSAEAGWGYGYTFGSGTRLTVV.

The gene calls are TRBV29-1 and TRBJ2-3; D unresolved. CDR1 and CDR2 from the germline V gene are SQVTM and ANQGSEA. This CDR3 has 13 residues. Between the trimmed V and J ends, which lost 0 bases and 5 bases, there was a span of 9 bases. CDR3 residues: CSVEDQAGDTQYF. The CDR3 nucleotides read TGCAGCGTTGAAGATCAGGCAGGAGATACGCAGTATTTT.

The chain combines TRBV9 with TRBJ2-1; tentatively, D is TRBD1 or TRBD2 (5 bases each). The CDR3 extends over 14 amino acids. In germline, CDR1 is SGDLS, CDR2 YYNGEE. The V end was cut by 4 bases, the J end by 6 bases, with 14 bases between. As DNA, the CDR3 is TGTGCCAGCAGCATTCAGGGAGACGTCAATGAGCAGTTCTTC. Its protein is CASSIQGDVNEQFF.

In this sample, this clone turned up a few times. The chain has TRBV27 and TRBJ1-5; D unclear. Germline V gene sequence: CDR1 MNHEY, CDR2 SMNVEV (reference sequence). V lost 4 bases to trimming and J lost 1 base, with 5 bases between them. CDR3 size: 13 residues. This chain's CDR3 is CASSWKSNQPQHF. For the CDR3, the DNA is TGTGCCAGCAGTTGGAAAAGCAATCAGCCCCAGCATTTT.

This clone is medium-sized. J is TRBJ2-7 and V is TRBV4-3, with D perhaps matching TRBD2 (5 bases). CDR1 LGHNA and CDR2 YSLEER come from the germline V gene. The V end lost 1 base, the J end lost 3 bases, and 7 bases lay between the germline ends. CDR3 length: 13 amino acids. DNA of the CDR3: TGCGCCAGCAGCCAAGTACGGGGCTACGAGCAGTACTTC. Residues: CASSQVRGYEQYF.

This sequence joins TRBV27 and TRBJ2-5, with D possibly matching TRBD1 (6 bases). Germline CDR1 reads MNHEY; CDR2 reads SMNVEV (reference sequence). This CDR3 comprises 14 residues. Trimming shortened V by 5 bases and J by 3 bases, and 13 bases separated the two germline ends. CDR3 nucleotide sequence: TGTGCCAGCAGTCCCCAGGGGAGAGAAGAGACCCAGTACTTC. This gives the protein CASSPQGREETQYF.

The chain is built from TRBV7-2 and TRBJ2-1; D may be TRBD2 (6 bases). Germline assignment: CDR1 SGHTA and CDR2 FQGNSA. The CDR3 runs to 13 residues. V was shortened by 3 bases and J by 9 bases, with 12 bases between the two germline ends. The CDR3 is CASSLTGEGEQFF. CDR3 bases: TGTGCCAGCAGCTTGACGGGAGAAGGTGAGCAGTTCTTC.

The gene calls are TRBV4-2 and TRBJ2-3, with 10 nucleotides matching TRBD2. The CDR3 loop spans 16 amino acids. J gave up 6 bases and V 0 bases, and 6 bases lay outside the gene matches. The germline V gene encodes CDR1 LGHNA and CDR2 YNFKEQ. The CDR3 is CASSQDASGGADTQYF. CDR3 DNA: TGTGCCAGCAGCCAAGATGCCAGCGGGGGGGCGGATACGCAGTATTTT.